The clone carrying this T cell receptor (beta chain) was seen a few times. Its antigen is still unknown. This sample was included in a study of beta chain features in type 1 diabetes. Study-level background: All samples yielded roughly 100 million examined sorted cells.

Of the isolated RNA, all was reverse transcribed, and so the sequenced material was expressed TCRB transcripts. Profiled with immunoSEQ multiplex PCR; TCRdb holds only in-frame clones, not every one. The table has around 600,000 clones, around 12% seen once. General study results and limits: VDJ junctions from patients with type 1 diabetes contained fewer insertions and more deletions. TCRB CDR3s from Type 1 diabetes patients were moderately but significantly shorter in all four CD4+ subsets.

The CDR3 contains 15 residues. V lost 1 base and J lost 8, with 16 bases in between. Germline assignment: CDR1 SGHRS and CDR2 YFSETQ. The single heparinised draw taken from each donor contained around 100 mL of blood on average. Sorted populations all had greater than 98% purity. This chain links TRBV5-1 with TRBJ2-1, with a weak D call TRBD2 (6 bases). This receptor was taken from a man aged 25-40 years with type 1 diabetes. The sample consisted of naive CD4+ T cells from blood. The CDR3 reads CASSLRDFRQHEQFF. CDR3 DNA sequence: TGCGCCAGCAGCTTGCGGGACTTTAGACAACATGAGCAGTTCTTC.